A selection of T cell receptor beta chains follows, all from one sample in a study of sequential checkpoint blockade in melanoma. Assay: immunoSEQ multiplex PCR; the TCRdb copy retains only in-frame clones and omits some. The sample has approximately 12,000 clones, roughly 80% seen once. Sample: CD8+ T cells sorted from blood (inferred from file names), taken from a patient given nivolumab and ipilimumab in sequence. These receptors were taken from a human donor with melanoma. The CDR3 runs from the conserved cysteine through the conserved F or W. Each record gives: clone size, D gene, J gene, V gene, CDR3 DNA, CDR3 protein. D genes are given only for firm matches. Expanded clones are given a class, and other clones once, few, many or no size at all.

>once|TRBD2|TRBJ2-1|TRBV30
TGTGCCTGGAGTTGGGGGGGGGTCAATGAGCAGTTCTTC
CAWSWGGVNEQFF
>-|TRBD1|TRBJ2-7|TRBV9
TGTGCCAGCAGCGTAGGGACAGGGAGCTCCTACGAGCAGTACTTC
CASSVGTGSSYEQYF
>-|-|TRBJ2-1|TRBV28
TGTGCCAGCAGTTTTACGGGTTCAAGGCACAATGAGCAGTTCTTC
CASSFTGSRHNEQFF
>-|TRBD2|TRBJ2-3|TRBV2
TGTGCCAGCAGTGAAGAGCTAGCGGGGGCCATCGGGGATACGCAGTATTTT
CASSEELAGAIGDTQYF
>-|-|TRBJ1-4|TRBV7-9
TGTGCCAGCAGCTTTACCGGGAATGATGAAAAACTGTTTTTT
CASSFTGNDEKLFF
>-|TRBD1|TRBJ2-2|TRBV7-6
TGTGCCAGCAGCTTAAGACAGGGGGCCGGGGAGCTGTTTTTT
CASSLRQGAGELFF
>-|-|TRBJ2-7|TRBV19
TGTGCCAGTAGTATCCTCCTAGTCCACAGGGACAAGCAGTACTTC
CASSILLVHRDKQYF
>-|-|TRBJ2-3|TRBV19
TGTGCCAGTAGTATAGCGCCGGGGGCAGATACGCAGTATTTT
CASSIAPGADTQYF
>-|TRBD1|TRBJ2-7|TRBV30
TGTGCCTGGGGACAGGGGATAGAGCAGTACTTC
CAWGQGIEQYF
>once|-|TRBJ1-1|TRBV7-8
TGTGCCAGCAGCCGACTAAGTTCTGAAGCTTTCTTT
CASSRLSSEAFF
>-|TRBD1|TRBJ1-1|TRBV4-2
TGTGCCAGCAGCCAACTCCGCCTACAGGGGTTAGGTGAAGCTTTCTTT
CASSQLRLQGLGEAFF
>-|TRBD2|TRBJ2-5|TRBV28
TGTGCCAGCAGTTCGAATAGCGGGGGTAGACAAGAGACCCAGTACTTC
CASSSNSGGRQETQYF
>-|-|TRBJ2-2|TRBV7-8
TGTGCCAGCAGCTCAATTGAGGGCAAAATGGCCGGGGAGCTGTTTTTT
CASSSIEGKMAGELFF
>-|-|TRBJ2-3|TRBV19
TGTGCCAGTAGTATAAACCGGGACATCCGCACAGATACGCAGTATTTT
CASSINRDIRTDTQYF
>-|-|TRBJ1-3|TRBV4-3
TGCGCCAGCAGCCCTGGGGCAGGAGACGGAAACACCATATATTTT
CASSPGAGDGNTIYF
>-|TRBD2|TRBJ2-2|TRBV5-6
TGTGCCAGCAGCTTACCCAGCGGGGGGCTCACCGGGGAGCTGTTTTTT
CASSLPSGGLTGELFF
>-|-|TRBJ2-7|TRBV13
TGTGCCAGCAGCCGAGAACTAGGCTACGAGCAGTACTTC
CASSRELGYEQYF
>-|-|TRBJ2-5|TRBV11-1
TGTGCCAGCAGCTTAGGAGGGTTGGAGGGAGAGACCCAGTACTTC
CASSLGGLEGETQYF
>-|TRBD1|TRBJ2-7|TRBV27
TGTGCCAGCAGTTCCGGGACAGGGGGCTACGAGCAGTACTTC
CASSSGTGGYEQYF
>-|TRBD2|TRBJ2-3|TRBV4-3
TGCGCCAGCAGCCAAGATGTGAGCGGGGGGATTACAGATACGCAGTATTTT
CASSQDVSGGITDTQYF
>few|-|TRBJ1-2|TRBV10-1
TGCGCCAGCAGTGATCTATACTCTGGTGGCTACACCTTC
CASSDLYSGGYTF
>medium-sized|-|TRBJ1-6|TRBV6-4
TGTGCCAGCAGTGACGGGGCGGCCGGATCACCCCTCCACTTT
CASSDGAAGSPLHF
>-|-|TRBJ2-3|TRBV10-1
TGCGCCAGCAGTGATCTAGACCAAGTCCTCGCAGATACGCAGTATTTT
CASSDLDQVLADTQYF
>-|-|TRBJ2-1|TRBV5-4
TGTGCCAGCAGCCCCGGTAACAATGAGCAGTTCTTC
CASSPGNNEQFF
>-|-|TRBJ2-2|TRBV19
TGTGCCACACCTGGCGGGGCCACCGGGGAGCTGTTTTTT
CATPGGATGELFF
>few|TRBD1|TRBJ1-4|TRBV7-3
TGCGCCAGCAGCCAGGGGGAGTTGGGTAATGAAAAACTGTTTTTT
CASSQGELGNEKLFF